Following are 18 T cell receptor beta chains from one sample sequenced in a study of CD8+ T cells in alopecia areata. After isolation, RNA underwent reverse transcription to generate cDNA as the sequencing template. Sequencing was performed with immunoSEQ multiplex PCR; in TCRdb, only in-frame clones are kept and a portion is missing. The sample has some 170,000 clones, 65% to 75% seen once. The sample consisted of CD8+ T cells sorted from blood, taken at week 0. The receptors stem from a human donor with alopecia areata.

This chain links TRBV4-1 with TRBJ1-3; 7 nucleotides match TRBD1. Germline loops: CDR1 MGHRA, CDR2 YSYEKL. The J segment lost 4 bases and the V segment lost 0 bases, leaving 6 bases of the junction unmatched. The CDR3 length is 16 residues. The CDR3 loop reads CASSQDSPRGGNTIYF. The CDR3 DNA reads as TGCGCCAGCAGCCAAGATTCGCCCAGGGGGGGAAACACCATATATTTT.

The chain uses TRBV7-9 and TRBJ2-2, with unresolved D. Trimming stripped 4 bases from V and 2 bases from J, with 14 bases between. The CDR3 loop spans 16 amino acids. The germline V gene has CDR1 SEHNR and CDR2 FQNEAQ (reference sequence). CDR3 bases: TGTGCCAGCAGCTACCTGGGTCAAATTAACACCGGGGAGCTGTTTTTT. This sequence encodes CASSYLGQINTGELFF.

The CDR3 sequence: CASSNRDGSYGYTF. The CDR3 nucleotides read TGTGCCAGCAGTAACCGGGACGGGAGCTATGGCTACACCTTC. This chain joins TRBV6-5 and TRBJ1-2; TRBD1 is a possible D gene (5 bases). The CDR3 runs 14 residues. Trimming pared 5 bases from V and 4 bases from J, leaving 14 bases between. Germline V gene data show CDR1 as MNHEY and CDR2 as SVGAGI.

Only a few counts were recorded for this clone. The rearrangement uses TRBV15 and TRBJ1-2; the D is unclear. In germline, CDR1 is LNHNV, CDR2 YYDKDF (reference sequence). Trimming took off 0 bases at V and 8 bases at J, with 16 bases between the two ends. This CDR3 spans 15 amino acids. CDR3 amino acids: CATSREGGDLQGYTF. The CDR3 DNA reads TGTGCCACCAGCAGAGAAGGAGGAGACCTGCAGGGCTACACCTTC.

This sequence joins TRBV11-2 and TRBJ1-5, with D unresolved. This CDR3 is 15 amino acids long. Germline CDR1 is SGHAT and CDR2 is FQNNGV. V shed 5 bases and J shed 5 bases, with 16 bases lying between them. The CDR3 DNA reads TGTGCCAGCAGCCTACTGGGCCTGAGAGATCAGCCCCAGCATTTT. It encodes CASSLLGLRDQPQHF.

The rearrangement joins TRBV2 to TRBJ2-1; maybe TRBD2 (5 bases). Trimming stripped 6 bases from V and 7 bases from J, with 10 bases between. From germline, CDR1 is SNHLY and CDR2 FYNNEI. The CDR3 sequence is 12 residues long. DNA of the CDR3: TGTGCCAGCAGGCGAGGAGGTAATGAGCAGTTCTTC. Translation: CASRRGGNEQFF.

The V gene is TRBV2, the J gene TRBJ1-6; D possibly corresponds to TRBD1 (5 bases). The CDR3 has 17 residues. The germline V gene encodes CDR1 SNHLY and CDR2 FYNNEI. The CDR3 loop reads CAKKGDKESSYNSPLHF. Written as DNA, the CDR3 is TGTGCAAAAAAAGGGGATAAGGAAAGCTCCTATAATTCACCCCTCCACTTT.

The V gene is TRBV30, the J gene TRBJ1-1, with D possibly TRBD1 on 5 matching bases. The CDR3 extends over 14 amino acids. The germline V gene encodes CDR1 GTSNPN and CDR2 SVGIG (reference sequence). With 0 bases removed from V and 4 bases from J, the gap between germline ends came to 12 bases. The CDR3 protein is CAWSVSQGFTEAFF. CDR3 coding DNA: TGTGCCTGGAGTGTTTCCCAGGGTTTCACTGAAGCTTTCTTT.

This clone was counted a few times. The V gene is TRBV29-1, the J gene TRBJ2-7; no definite D call. Germline CDR1 is SQVTM and CDR2 is ANQGSEA. Deletions cut 0 bases from V and 5 bases from J, with 14 bases between. CDR3 length equals 14 residues. CDR3 sequence (DNA): TGCAGCGTTGAAGAGGGCAGCATCCCCCACGAGCAGTACTTC. It encodes CSVEEGSIPHEQYF.

This clone was found a few times. The V and J genes are TRBV27 and TRBJ1-1; tentative D call: TRBD1 (5 bases). Trimming cost V 0 bases and J 7 bases, with 15 bases left between them. Germline loops: CDR1 MNHEY, CDR2 SMNVEV (reference sequence). CDR3 size: 15 residues. The CDR3 DNA reads TGTGCCAGCAGTTTATCCATGGGGCAGGGCGTTGAAGCTTTCTTT. This translates into CASSLSMGQGVEAFF.

The chain employs TRBV5-1 and TRBJ1-1; D gene uncertain. V was cut by 4 bases and J by 1 base, with 11 bases left in between. Germline CDR1 and CDR2: SGHRS and YFSETQ. The CDR3 has 14 amino acids. CDR3: CASSRNSGNTEAFF. The DNA for the CDR3 is TGCGCCAGCAGCCGAAATTCGGGGAACACTGAAGCTTTCTTT.

This clone has just one count. The chain is built from TRBV29-1 and TRBJ1-4, with D possibly TRBD1 on 6 matching bases. Between the trimmed V and J ends, which lost 6 bases and 8 bases, there was a span of 22 bases. CDR1 and CDR2 (germline): SQVTM, ANQGSEA. The CDR3 length is 15 residues. CDR3 nucleotides: TGCAGCGTGGTTGAACAGGGAGATCTAGGGGAAAAACTGTTTTTT. Protein product: CSVVEQGDLGEKLFF.

On this clone itself: Other DNA sequences within the sample encode an identical CDR3. V is TRBV29-1 and J is TRBJ1-1; 7 positions agree with TRBD1. The CDR3 consists of 10 residues. Germline V CDR1 and CDR2: SQVTM, ANQGSEA. The trim removed 6 bases at V and 6 bases at J, leaving 1 base unmatched. This chain's CDR3 is CSVGTAEAFF. The DNA for the CDR3 is TGCAGCGTCGGGACAGCTGAAGCTTTCTTT.

This clone was seen more than once but under ten times. CDR3 sequence: CASRQPPPYF. The CDR3 region has the DNA TGTGCCAGTAGACAGCCCCCTCCGTATTTT. The chain recombines TRBV2 with TRBJ2-3; tentatively, D is TRBD1 (5 bases). Trimming took 9 bases from V and 14 from J, leaving 15 bases between them. Germline assignment: CDR1 SNHLY and CDR2 FYNNEI. The CDR3 has 10 amino acids.

A single count supports this clone. The rearrangement uses TRBV5-6 and TRBJ2-7; D remains unclear. CDR1 SGHDT and CDR2 YYEEEE come from the germline V gene. This CDR3 has 13 residues. V was trimmed by 2 bases and J by 7 bases, leaving 13 bases between them. This CDR3 is CASSFYLSEEQYF. CDR3 bases: TGTGCCAGCAGCTTCTACCTTTCAGAAGAGCAGTACTTC. The variable domain in full, completed from reference TRBV5-6 and TRBJ2-7, reads DAGVTQSPTHLIKTRGQQVTLRCSPKSGHDTVSWYQQALGQGPQFIFQYYEEEERQRGNFPDRFSGHQFPNYSSELNVNALLLGDSALYLCASSFYLSEEQYFGPGTRLTVT.

The CDR3 loop is CASSDGGSYEQYF. In DNA form, the CDR3 reads TGTGCCAGCAGTGATGGGGGCTCCTACGAGCAGTACTTC. The rearrangement joins TRBV2 to TRBJ2-7, with D perhaps being TRBD1 or TRBD2 (5 bases each). V was clipped by 3 bases and J by 0 bases, with 6 bases between them. The germline V gene encodes CDR1 SNHLY and CDR2 FYNNEI. The CDR3 contains 13 residues.

The V and J genes are TRBV27 and TRBJ1-1; no reliable D call. V was pared by 5 bases and J by 0 bases, with 7 bases between. Germline lookup yields CDR1 MNHEY and CDR2 SMNVEV (reference sequence). The CDR3 consists of 13 residues. This CDR3 reads CASSLDLNTEAFF. The CDR3 DNA reads as TGTGCCAGCAGTCTCGACTTGAACACTGAAGCTTTCTTT.

This chain uses TRBV29-1 with TRBJ1-2, with D perhaps TRBD1 (5 bases). Germline V gene data show CDR1 as SQVTM and CDR2 as ANQGSEA. CDR3 length: 12 amino acids. V was cut by 6 bases and J by 1 base, with 9 bases left in between. The CDR3 loop reads CSVPGGNYGYTF. The CDR3 DNA sequence: TGCAGCGTCCCCGGGGGTAACTATGGCTACACCTTC.